A selection of T cell receptor beta chains follows, all from one sample in a study of response to subunit inactivated influenza vaccine. One entry per CDR3 protein results from TCRdb running MiXCR on the RT-PCR reads. This table holds more than 500,000 distinct CDR3 sequences, about 11% found once. This sample was shared with a second study, whose subject was T cells expressing NK-cell markers.

Sequences were derived from PBMCs from blood, sampled on the day of vaccination. The receptors were sampled from a man in his forties or fifties who received an inactivated influenza vaccine. The CDR3 runs from the conserved cysteine through the conserved F or W. A D gene is named only where the DNA matches it firmly. The size of a clone is reported for some rows only, either as once, few or many, or as a class for expanded clones.

D gene: NA
V gene: TRBV24-1
clone size: many
J gene: TRBJ2-1
CDR3 DNA: TGTGCCACCAGGGCTCAGGGTTCCTACAATGAGCAGTTCTTC
CDR3 protein: CATRAQGSYNEQFF

D gene: NA
V gene: TRBV18
clone size: many
J gene: TRBJ2-1
CDR3 DNA: TGTGCCAGCTCACGGGACTTCAATGAGCAGTTCTTC
CDR3 protein: CASSRDFNEQFF

D gene: NA
V gene: TRBV4-3
clone size: NA
J gene: TRBJ2-1
CDR3 DNA: TGCGCCAGAAGCCAGGATGGCAGGGCCGCCTACAATGAGCAGTTCTTC
CDR3 protein: CARSQDGRAAYNEQFF

D gene: NA
V gene: TRBV11-2
clone size: few
J gene: TRBJ1-1
CDR3 DNA: TGTGCCTGTGAAGGGGGGTCTCGTGCTTTCTTT
CDR3 protein: CACEGGSRAFF

D gene: TRBD1
V gene: TRBV7-2
clone size: NA
J gene: TRBJ2-5
CDR3 DNA: TGTGCCAGCAGCCCCTGGACAGGCGCAGAGACCCAGTACTTC
CDR3 protein: CASSPWTGAETQYF

D gene: TRBD2
V gene: TRBV12-3/TRBV12-4
clone size: NA
J gene: TRBJ2-1
CDR3 DNA: TGTGCCAGCAGGACCCAACGACTAGCGGGAGGGCCTAGGAATGAGCAGTTCTTC
CDR3 protein: CASRTQRLAGGPRNEQFF

D gene: NA
V gene: TRBV18
clone size: few
J gene: TRBJ2-1
CDR3 DNA: TGTGCCAGCTCACGAGAGGACAGTGTCGGGTTCTTC
CDR3 protein: CASSREDSVGFF

D gene: NA
V gene: TRBV3-1
clone size: NA
J gene: TRBJ2-7
CDR3 DNA: TGTGCCAGCAGCCGGAACCCGGGACAATTATACGAGCAGTACTTC
CDR3 protein: CASSRNPGQLYEQYF

D gene: TRBD2
V gene: TRBV3-1
clone size: NA
J gene: TRBJ2-1
CDR3 DNA: TGTGCCAGCAGCCAATACGGGACTAGCCCCTCCTATGAGCAGTTCTTC
CDR3 protein: CASSQYGTSPSYEQFF

D gene: TRBD1
V gene: TRBV20-1
clone size: NA
J gene: TRBJ2-7
CDR3 DNA: TGCAGTGCTAGAGACCAACAGGGGACCCCCTACGAGCAGTACTTC
CDR3 protein: CSARDQQGTPYEQYF

D gene: NA
V gene: TRBV5-1
clone size: few
J gene: TRBJ2-3
CDR3 DNA: TGCGCCAGCGGTAACACCGCCCGAGGGGATACGCAGTATTTT
CDR3 protein: CASGNTARGDTQYF

D gene: NA
V gene: TRBV6-1
clone size: NA
J gene: TRBJ2-5
CDR3 DNA: TGTGCCAGCAGCCTTGGGGGCTACCGACCCCCGGGGGAGACCCAGTACTTC
CDR3 protein: CASSLGGYRPPGETQYF

D gene: NA
V gene: TRBV4-1
clone size: NA
J gene: TRBJ1-4
CDR3 DNA: TGCGCCAGCAGCAAAACCAGGGGACGGGAAAAACTGTTTTTT
CDR3 protein: CASSKTRGREKLFF

D gene: NA
V gene: TRBV29-1
clone size: many
J gene: TRBJ2-1
CDR3 DNA: TGCAGCGTGAACGGGCCCGCTACCTACAATGAGCAGTTCTTC
CDR3 protein: CSVNGPATYNEQFF

D gene: NA
V gene: TRBV6-5
clone size: few
J gene: TRBJ2-7
CDR3 DNA: TGTGCCAGCAGTTACTCAGGCGCAGGGGGGAATTACGAGCAGTACTTC
CDR3 protein: CASSYSGAGGNYEQYF

D gene: NA
V gene: TRBV6-5
clone size: few
J gene: TRBJ1-2
CDR3 DNA: TGTGCCAGCAGTTACTCGGGGGGACGGAACTATGGCTACACCTTC
CDR3 protein: CASSYSGGRNYGYTF

D gene: NA
V gene: TRBV12-3/TRBV12-4
clone size: NA
J gene: TRBJ1-5
CDR3 DNA: TGTGCCAGCAGTACAGGGACCTGGATCAATCAGCCCCAGCATTTT
CDR3 protein: CASSTGTWINQPQHF

D gene: TRBD2
V gene: TRBV11-2
clone size: NA
J gene: TRBJ2-3
CDR3 DNA: TGTGCCAGCAGCATCCGGACTAGCGGGTATAGCACAGATACGCAGTATTTT
CDR3 protein: CASSIRTSGYSTDTQYF

D gene: NA
V gene: TRBV6-5
clone size: many
J gene: TRBJ1-5
CDR3 DNA: TGTGCCAGCAGTTACTCATCAGGCCCCAATCAGCCCCAGCATTTT
CDR3 protein: CASSYSSGPNQPQHF

D gene: NA
V gene: TRBV12-3/TRBV12-4
clone size: NA
J gene: TRBJ1-2
CDR3 DNA: TGTGCCAGCACCCCAACGGGGACGAGATATGGCTACACCTTC
CDR3 protein: CASTPTGTRYGYTF

D gene: NA
V gene: TRBV20-1
clone size: NA
J gene: TRBJ2-7
CDR3 DNA: TGCAGTGCTGAACCAGGACTGGACTCCTACGAGCAGTACTTC
CDR3 protein: CSAEPGLDSYEQYF

D gene: NA
V gene: TRBV20-1
clone size: few
J gene: TRBJ2-7
CDR3 DNA: TGCAGTGCCCCGGACAGCCAGCAGACCTACGAGCAGTACTTC
CDR3 protein: CSAPDSQQTYEQYF